This TCR beta chain was identified during a study of Graves' ophthalmopathy and Graves' hyperthyroidism (dated by TCRdb to 2017 to 2018). Notes on the research overall: A patient counted as having stable hyperthyroidism if there was no progression to ophthalmopathy within 18 months of follow-up. The study used TCR beta repertoire signatures to distinguish Graves' ophthalmopathy from Graves' hyperthyroidism and to predict progression to ophthalmopathy. In total, around 140 blood samples were TCR-sequenced: around 42 ophthalmopathy, approximately 80 hyperthyroidism and some 17 hyperthyroidism-to-ophthalmopathy patients. A discovery set of 100 patients (more than 40 ophthalmopathy, under 65 stable hyperthyroidism) was enrolled to explore V-J signatures distinguishing ophthalmopathy from hyperthyroidism. An independent validation cohort comprised roughly 20 hyperthyroidism patients and about 16 patients who later progressed from hyperthyroidism to ophthalmopathy. T-cell repertoires of thyroid tissue and blood were compared in more than five hyperthyroidism patients. Once sampling was done, hyperthyroidism patients were given methimazole at a starting dose of 30 mg daily, while ophthalmopathy patients were given high-dose intravenous methylprednisolone.

TCR beta CDR3 regions were amplified from RNA transcripts for repertoire sequencing. The first round was an RT-PCR using HTBI primers with the Qiagen OneStep RT-PCR kit, and this first round was followed by a second-round multiplex PCR, then size selection and purification. The libraries underwent paired-end sequencing with 100 bp reads on an Illumina HiSeq2000. The study's own analysis went as follows. SOAPnuke was used to process the reads, removing any read that contained adapters or uncalled bases, had a mean Phred below 15, or lacked an exact match to the constant primer or identifier. COPE v1.2.5 was used to merge high-quality paired reads. Unique nucleotide sequences were defined as clonotypes and aligned to IMGT TRB V, D and J references using MiTCR v1.1. The analysis was limited to V-J combinations with a frequency above 0.0001, which together covered 98% to 99.2% of repertoires. A TCR clonal expansion and chaos score per V-J combination was defined as the ratio of F50 clonal expansion to chaos observed in the TCRdist matrix. Features were reduced by Welch's t-statistics and random forest to approximately 12 V-J combinations, which fed a naive Bayes classifier. Thyroid-blood repertoire similarity was quantified with the Morisita-Horn index. TCRdb redid the processing of the public reads, applying fastp at Q25 and MiXCR, and retained in-frame beta chains. Entries are consolidated by CDR3 protein sequence, retaining the most common genes and DNA. For this entry, the V and J calls and clone size follow TCRdb and not the study's own pipeline. The sample profile shows more than 1,000,000 distinct CDR3 sequences; less than 45% of them were found once. The top ten hold 8.5% to 14% of the sample.

V is reduced by 5 bases and J by 1 base, leaving a spacing of 15 bases between them. Reading from cysteine to phenylalanine, the CDR3 counts 16 amino acids. Only the CDR3 portion is preserved as DNA: 48 bases, with reading frame beginning at the first base. CDR1 SGHTA and CDR2 FQGNSA are derived from the germline V gene. Points the paper makes about the study in general: In validation, the model predicted ophthalmopathy progression with about 71% sensitivity and 72.22% specificity; roughly 11 predicted patients were CT-confirmed with GO in a median of about 6.2 months. Most of the expanded thyroid clonotypes with a frequency above 0.001 were also detected in blood, and it was suggested that the thyroid immune response may be reflected by blood repertoires. No statistical method was used to set the sample size in advance, and the investigators knew which group each participant was assigned to. In cross-validation, the 13-signature model distinguished ophthalmopathy from stable hyperthyroidism with about 89% sensitivity and 81.08% specificity, while in the test set the corresponding values were approximately 80% and 75%.

Hyperthyroidism patients were newly diagnosed, with disease duration under 2 months, and aged 18 to 65 years. Patients with other autoimmune diseases, uncontrolled infections, pregnancy or lactation were excluded. Clinical symptoms, serum thyroxine, TRAb, thyroid ultrasound and orbital computed tomography formed the basis of the diagnosis. Total RNA was extracted with Trizol reagent and quality-checked on an Agilent 2100 Bioanalyzer. To note about this clonotype: Its target antigen remains unknown. Base qualities are not provided; no much larger clone lies one nucleotide away.

The sequencing sample was made of peripheral blood or thyroid tissue (not recorded which). The rearrangement combines TRBV7-2 with TRBJ1-5; a confident D gene designation cannot be given. The clonotype originates from an adult man with Graves' hyperthyroidism. The DNA sequence reads TGTGCCAGCAGCCTACGACCAGGCATAAGCAATCAGCCCCAGCATTTT. Translated, this gives CASSLRPGISNQPQHF.